The TCR beta chain described here comes from a study of cytomegalovirus exposure and HLA in healthy donors. The study, taken as a whole, reports: It was found in a later analysis that first-cohort TCR clusters tended to co-occur in the 100 to 150 validation repertoires.

This clone was seen a single time. Its antigen is unidentified. Produced via immunoSEQ multiplex PCR; TCRdb's table is partial and in-frame only. Here the sample spans roughly 80,000 clones, just under 95% being singletons. The sequence came from a man younger than 35 in good health and CMV-seronegative. Sequencing input: PBMCs.

The CDR3 region has the DNA TGTGCTAGTGGTTTGAACCGAGGCACTGAAGCTTTCTTT. It codes for CASGLNRGTEAFF. The chain links TRBV12-5 to TRBJ1-1; D is unresolved. V lost 2 bases to trimming and J lost 4 bases, with 8 bases between them. The CDR3 is made up of 13 amino acids. Germline values: CDR1 LGHNT, CDR2 FRNRAP.